The 20 T cell receptor beta chains below come from one sample, sequenced in a study of blood T cells in healthy people across ages (dated by TCRdb to the mid-2010s). Libraries were built with 5' RACE. The sequencing machine was an Illumina HiSeq 2500. A second PCR of roughly 6 to 11 cycles was run with a J-beta primer mix and a sample-barcoded 5' primer. TCRdb reprocessing: public reads trimmed at Q25 with fastp, clones called with MiXCR, in-frame beta chains kept. Records with the same CDR3 protein are collapsed into one entry carrying the most frequent genes and DNA. Across this sample there are 2 million or so distinct CDR3 sequences, with around 48% seen only once. Over 2% of the sample belongs to the ten largest clones. Sample: blood. The receptors were gathered from a woman in her forties in good health.

CDR3 amino acids: CASSFTEGLGSQETQYF. CDR3 nucleotides: TGTGCCAGCAGTTTTACTGAGGGTTTGGGATCCCAAGAGACCCAGTACTTC. This sequence joins TRBV28 and TRBJ2-5, with D maybe TRBD2 (5 bases). The CDR3 has 17 amino acids. Germline assignment: CDR1 MDHEN and CDR2 SYDVKM. Trimming pared 3 bases from V and 1 base from J, leaving 18 bases between.

The V call is TRBV6-2 or TRBV6-3, the J call TRBJ2-3; D gene ambiguous. Germline values: CDR1 MNHEY, CDR2 SVGEGT. The CDR3 sequence is 13 residues long. V gave up 2 bases and J gave up 4 bases, with 7 bases separating them. The CDR3 region is CASSYPASDTQYF. The CDR3 nucleotides read TGTGCCAGCAGTTACCCAGCATCAGATACGCAGTATTTT.

V and J are TRBV7-2 and TRBJ2-3; either TRBD1 or TRBD2 may fit D (5 bases each). The CDR3 sequence is 14 residues long. V lost 6 bases and J 4 bases, leaving 14 bases between the germline ends. Germline CDR1 SGHTA, CDR2 FQGNSA. CDR3 sequence reads: CASRRDPKADTQYF. Here the CDR3 DNA reads TGTGCCAGCAGACGGGACCCAAAGGCAGATACGCAGTATTTT. The variable domain in full, completed from reference TRBV7-2 and TRBJ2-3, reads GAGVSQSPSNKVTEKGKDVELRCDPISGHTALYWYRQSLGQGLEFLIYFQGNSAPDKSGLPSDRFSAERTGGSVSTLTIQRTQQEDSAVYLCASRRDPKADTQYFGPGTRLTVL.

J is TRBJ2-5 and V is TRBV10-3; D ambiguous. This CDR3 is 14 amino acids long. Germline V gene lookup returns CDR1 ENHRY and CDR2 SYGVKD. V was clipped by 3 bases and J by 0 bases, with 8 bases between them. In DNA, the CDR3 is TGTGCCATCAGTGACGGACGGTACCAAGAGACCCAGTACTTC. Encoded protein: CAISDGRYQETQYF.

This clonotype has a count of ten or more. The chain joins TRBV7-2 to TRBJ2-6, with 8 positions matching TRBD1. V was clipped by 5 bases and J by 2 bases; unmatched bases: 2. The CDR3 is made up of 15 amino acids. Germline V CDR1 and CDR2: SGHTA, FQGNSA. This CDR3 reads CASSRTGTGANVLTF. The CDR3 DNA is TGTGCCAGCAGCCGGACAGGGACTGGGGCCAACGTCCTGACTTTC.

This clonotype came up a few times. The chain employs TRBV20-1 and TRBJ1-2; D remains unclear. Per the germline V gene, CDR1 is DFQATT and CDR2 is SNEGSKA (reference sequence). The CDR3 contains 13 residues. Trimming pared 3 bases from V and 4 bases from J, leaving 12 bases between. The CDR3 coding sequence is TGCAGTGCTAGTCGTACCAATAGCTATGGCTACACCTTC. Its protein product is CSASRTNSYGYTF.

The table lists this clonotype with a few counts. This rearrangement joins TRBV20-1 to TRBJ2-7, with D unclear. Germline V CDR1 and CDR2: DFQATT, SNEGSKA (reference sequence). The CDR3 is 14 residues long. V lost 6 bases and J lost 1, with 16 bases in between. The CDR3 region is CSADSQFLSYEQYF. For the CDR3, the DNA is TGCAGTGCAGACTCCCAGTTCCTATCCTACGAGCAGTACTTC.

The chain has TRBV20-1 and TRBJ1-3; 9 nucleotides line up with TRBD1. CDR1 is DFQATT and CDR2 is SNEGSKA in the germline V gene (reference sequence). Losses at the gene ends were 6 bases for V and 8 bases for J; bases not matched to a gene: 11. The CDR3 has 14 residues. The CDR3 region is CSAEQGASRDTIYF. The CDR3 DNA is TGCAGTGCGGAACAGGGGGCGAGCAGGGACACCATATATTTT.

This chain connects TRBV20-1 to TRBJ1-6, with 8 bases lining up with TRBD1. Germline V gene data show CDR1 as DFQATT and CDR2 as SNEGSKA (reference sequence). This CDR3 spans 16 amino acids. The ends lost 0 bases at V and 6 bases at J; junction bases unmatched: 7. The CDR3 reads CSARDDRGPFNSPLHF. The CDR3 DNA reads as TGCAGTGCTAGAGACGACAGGGGTCCTTTTAATTCACCCCTCCACTTT.

In regard to this clonotype: An end of the junction does not agree with germline; a read error may underlie this. The chain employs TRBV7-2 and TRBJ2-5; 11 bases agree with TRBD2. The germline CDR1 and CDR2 sequences are SGHTA and FQGNSA. The length of the CDR3 is 15 residues. Here the CDR3 reads CASSLAGGLWETQYF. The CDR3, as DNA: TGTGCCAGCAGTTTAGCGGGGGGGCTCTGGGAGACCCAGTACTTC.

The chain uses TRBV5-6 and TRBJ2-2; 14 bases are a match to TRBD2. Per germline, CDR1 SGHDT and CDR2 YYEEEE. The CDR3 is 19 residues long. J gave up 4 bases and V 3 bases, and 11 bases lay outside the gene matches. CDR3 in amino acids: CASSSEGLAGVRITGELFF. For the CDR3, the DNA is TGTGCCAGCAGCTCTGAGGGACTAGCGGGGGTGCGAATCACCGGGGAGCTGTTTTTT.

The gene calls are TRBV7-2 and TRBJ2-1; D may correspond to TRBD1 or TRBD2 (5 bases each). The CDR3 contains 14 residues. The V and J ends lost 4 bases and 13 bases respectively, with 20 bases between them. In germline, CDR1 is SGHTA, CDR2 FQGNSA. In DNA, the CDR3 is TGTGCCAGCAGCTCGACACCCGACCGGGACGCTCAGTTCTTC. Protein: CASSSTPDRDAQFF.

The genes are TRBV7-2 and TRBJ1-6; the D is unclear. Deletions cut 3 bases from V and 7 bases from J, with 16 bases between. Germline V gene sequence: CDR1 SGHTA, CDR2 FQGNSA. CDR3 length: 16 amino acids. In DNA form, the CDR3 reads TGTGCCAGCAGCTTGGGCGGTACCCGTACCAATTCACCCCTCCACTTT. It translates to CASSLGGTRTNSPLHF.

The chain joins TRBV10-3 to TRBJ2-7, with 9 bases fitting TRBD1. Germline V gene sequence: CDR1 ENHRY, CDR2 SYGVKD. This CDR3 comprises 14 residues. With 8 bases clipped from V and 3 bases from J, the junction kept 8 bases outside the gene matches. The CDR3 bases are TGTGCCATCGGCGCCGGGACAGGGTTCTACGAGCAGTACTTC. Protein: CAIGAGTGFYEQYF.

The chain combines TRBV28 with TRBJ2-5, with 7 bases that match TRBD1. The junction had 8 bases not matched to a gene; V was cut back by 2 bases and J by 5 bases. This CDR3 contains 15 residues. Germline CDR1 is MDHEN and CDR2 is SYDVKM. The DNA of the CDR3 is TGTGCCAGCAGTTTAGAGACAGGGATTCGCGAGACCCAGTACTTC. The encoded protein is CASSLETGIRETQYF.

The chain employs TRBV9 and TRBJ2-7; tentatively, D is TRBD1 (6 bases). Per germline, CDR1 SGDLS and CDR2 YYNGEE. This CDR3 has 15 amino acids. V was clipped by 0 bases and J by 5 bases, with 15 bases between them. This CDR3 reads CASSVAHRVGDEQYF. The CDR3 nucleotides read TGTGCCAGCAGCGTAGCTCACAGGGTCGGGGACGAGCAGTACTTC.

The V call is TRBV25-1, the J call TRBJ1-1; D gene ambiguous. The CDR3 loop spans 14 amino acids. From germline, CDR1 is MGHDK and CDR2 SYGVNS. Trimming took off 3 bases at V and 6 bases at J, with 14 bases between the two ends. For the CDR3, the DNA is TGTGCCAGCAGTGAGTCAGCGGGGTACGCTGAAGCTTTCTTT. Its protein is CASSESAGYAEAFF.

This clonotype came up a few times. The V and J genes are TRBV6-5 and TRBJ2-7; 12 nucleotides line up with TRBD2. This CDR3 spans 16 amino acids. Germline CDR1 MNHEY, CDR2 SVGAGI. J lost 2 bases, V lost 0 bases, and 2 bases had no gene match. CDR3 nucleotide sequence: TGTGCCAGCAGTTACTCGCCTAGCGGGGGGGCCTACGAGCAGTACTTC. It specifies CASSYSPSGGAYEQYF.

The V and J genes are TRBV7-2 and TRBJ1-5; D may be TRBD1 (5 bases). This CDR3 is built from 17 residues. V shed 4 bases and J shed 3 bases, with 19 bases lying between them. CDR1 and CDR2 from the germline V gene are SGHTA and FQGNSA. The CDR3 is CASSSQGPGVANQPQHF. In nucleotides, the CDR3 is TGTGCCAGCAGCTCCCAGGGTCCGGGGGTGGCCAATCAGCCCCAGCATTTT.

The chain combines TRBV7-2 with TRBJ2-7, with 14 bases aligning to TRBD2. The assigned J gene may be wrong: the sequence end matches TRBJ2-5 better. The CDR3 spans 16 residues. Germline lookup yields CDR1 SGHTA and CDR2 FQGNSA. For the CDR3, the DNA is TGTGCCAGCAGACTCGGGACTAGCGGGGGAAGAGAGACCCAGTACTTC. As protein: CASRLGTSGGRETQYF.